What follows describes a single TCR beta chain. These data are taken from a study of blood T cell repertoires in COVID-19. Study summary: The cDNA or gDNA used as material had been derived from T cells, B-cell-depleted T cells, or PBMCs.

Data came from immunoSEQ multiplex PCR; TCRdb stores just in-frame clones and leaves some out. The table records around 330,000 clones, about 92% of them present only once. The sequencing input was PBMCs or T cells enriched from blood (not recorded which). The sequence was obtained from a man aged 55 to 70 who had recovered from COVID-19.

Written as DNA, the CDR3 is TGCGCCAGCAGCTTGGGTAGTTGGACAGGGGCGCCGCCCGGGGATTCACCCCTCCACTTT. It translates to CASSLGSWTGAPPGDSPLHF. The V and J genes are TRBV5-1 and TRBJ1-6, with 9 bases identical to TRBD1. J lost 8 bases, V lost 0 bases, and 18 bases had no gene match. This CDR3 is built from 20 residues. CDR1 SGHRS and CDR2 YFSETQ come from the germline V gene. Looking up the rest from reference TRBV5-1 and TRBJ1-6 gives the full variable domain: KAGVTQTPRYLIKTRGQQVTLSCSPISGHRSVSWYQQTPGQGLQFLFEYFSETQRNKGNFPGRFSGRQFSNSRSEMNVSTLELGDSALYLCASSLGSWTGAPPGDSPLHFGNGTRLTVT.